The 2 T cell receptor beta chains given below trace back to one sample, sequenced in a study of T cell responses to AZD1222 COVID-19 vaccine. Only in-frame clones appear in the TCRdb table, and some are missing; sequencing was by immunoSEQ multiplex PCR. The top ten hold approximately 5% of the sample, which has over 100,000 clones, about 86% seen once. The input for sequencing was peripheral blood, taken on day 0 of AZD1222 vaccination. Receptors were obtained from an adult in good health.

As DNA, the CDR3 is TGTGCCAGCGGCGGAGCTTACGAGCAGTACTTC. It yields the protein CASGGAYEQYF. The gene calls are TRBV27 and TRBJ2-7; D is unresolved. The CDR3 consists of 11 residues. The V end was cut by 8 bases, the J end by 4 bases, with 9 bases between. The V gene's germline CDR1 is MNHEY and CDR2 SMNVEV (reference sequence).

This chain joins TRBV5-1 and TRBJ2-3; D not resolved. The V gene lost 4 bases and the J gene lost 2 bases, with 2 bases spanning the gap. The CDR3 extends over 11 amino acids. Germline loops: CDR1 SGHRS, CDR2 YFSETQ. The CDR3 nucleotides are TGCGCCAGCAGCGTCACAGATACGCAGTATTTT. Its translation: CASSVTDTQYF.